Each of the 8 T cell receptor beta chains below was sequenced from the same sample in a study of blood T cell repertoires in COVID-19. Generated by immunoSEQ multiplex PCR, the TCRdb table keeps only in-frame clones and is missing some. The repertoire consists of approximately 100,000 clones, with around 87% occurring once and the leading ten covering around 15%. The sequencing sample was made of peripheral blood. The receptors were sampled from a man aged 45-65 years with acute or convalescent COVID-19.

The chain has TRBV27 and TRBJ1-2; weak D call: TRBD1 (5 bases). The V gene's germline CDR1 is MNHEY and CDR2 SMNVEV (reference sequence). The CDR3 extends over 14 amino acids. Trimming cost V 4 bases and J 2 bases, with 11 bases left between them. The CDR3 protein is CASSSRVVNYGYTF. CDR3 DNA: TGTGCCAGCAGTTCCAGGGTTGTAAACTATGGCTACACCTTC.

The chain is built from TRBV7-9 and TRBJ2-6; 7 bases agree with TRBD1. The length of the CDR3 is 18 residues. V was clipped by 1 base and J by 2 bases; unmatched bases: 8. Germline loops: CDR1 SEHNR, CDR2 FQNEAQ (reference sequence). CDR3 sequence (DNA): TGTGCCAGCAGCTTAGGTGTGGGGCAGGGGGCTGGGGCCAACGTCCTGACTTTC. It is translated as CASSLGVGQGAGANVLTF. Using reference TRBV7-9 and TRBJ2-6 for the parts outside the CDR3, the full variable domain is DTGVSQNPRHKITKRGQNVTFRCDPISEHNRLYWYRQTLGQGPEFLTYFQNEAQLEKSRLLSDRFSAERPKGSFSTLEIQRTEQGDSAMYLCASSLGVGQGAGANVLTFGAGSRLTVL.

The chain combines TRBV15 with TRBJ2-3; 7 bases agree with TRBD1. The germline CDR1 and CDR2 sequences are LNHNV and YYDKDF (reference sequence). The CDR3 is 16 amino acids. V gave up 0 bases and J gave up 4 bases; unmatched junction bases: 7. For the CDR3, the DNA is TGTGCCACCAGCAGAGATACAGGGGTAGGATCAGATACGCAGTATTTT. This codes for CATSRDTGVGSDTQYF. The complete variable domain, with remaining parts taken from reference TRBV15 and TRBJ2-3, reads DAMVIQNPRYQVTQFGKPVTLSCSQTLNHNVMYWYQQKSSQAPKLLFHYYDKDFNNEADTPDNFQSRRPNTSFCFLDIRSPGLGDTAMYLCATSRDTGVGSDTQYFGPGTRLTVL.

The chain recombines TRBV15 with TRBJ2-4; TRBD1 matches 11 bases. The germline V gene encodes CDR1 LNHNV and CDR2 YYDKDF (reference sequence). This CDR3 contains 15 residues. Trimming at V came to 3 bases and at J to 6 bases, leaving 4 bases not matched to a gene. The CDR3: CATSRDRGRVNIQYF. CDR3 bases: TGTGCCACCAGCAGGGACAGGGGGCGCGTAAACATTCAGTACTTC.

The chain combines TRBV2 with TRBJ2-5, with TRBD2 matching 8 bases. V shed 4 bases, J shed 4 bases, and the junction held 5 bases outside the gene matches. CDR1 is SNHLY and CDR2 is FYNNEI in the germline V gene. CDR3 length equals 14 residues. The CDR3 reads CASSAYLAGETQYF. In DNA form, the CDR3 reads TGTGCCAGCAGTGCCTACCTAGCGGGAGAGACCCAGTACTTC.

The rearrangement uses TRBV5-1 and TRBJ2-7; TRBD2 matches 13 bases. With V trimmed by 6 bases and J by 0 bases, 3 bases remained unmatched. Germline-derived CDR1 and CDR2 are SGHRS and YFSETQ. The CDR3 is 15 amino acids. The CDR3 sequence is CASNRLAGGSYEQYF. The CDR3 DNA reads as TGCGCCAGCAATCGACTAGCGGGGGGCTCCTACGAGCAGTACTTC.

The V gene is TRBV5-6, the J gene TRBJ2-7, with TRBD2 matching 9 bases. The V segment lost 0 bases and the J segment 3 bases; nucleotides outside the gene matches: 4. This CDR3 comprises 15 residues. The germline V gene has CDR1 SGHDT and CDR2 YYEEEE. The CDR3 DNA sequence: TGTGCCAGCAGCTTGGTGCGGGAGGGCCGCTACGAGCAGTACTTC. It codes for CASSLVREGRYEQYF.

This sequence joins TRBV5-5 and TRBJ1-6; TRBD1 might be the D (6 bases). Germline CDR1 and CDR2: SGHKS and YYEKEE (reference sequence). This CDR3 spans 14 amino acids. The ends were cut back, 0 bases at V and 6 bases at J, with 7 bases in the middle. The CDR3 DNA is TGTGCCAGCAGCTTGGACAGGGTTAATTCACCCCTCCACTTT. It is translated as CASSLDRVNSPLHF.